These 23 T cell receptor beta chains came from one sample sequenced in a study of regulatory T cells in long-lasting Graves disease. Libraries of TCR beta came from iRepertoire HTBI primers plus Arm-PCR of CDR3 regions. Using its own MiXCR run on the multiplex PCR reads, TCRdb lists one record per CDR3 protein. Found here are around 500,000 distinct CDR3 sequences, approximately 12% of them singletons; the top ten hold almost 9%. Sample time point: newly diagnosed GD, antithyroid drugs for less than 3 months. From RNA extracted from PBMCs, the TCR library was made. This sample was shared with a second study, whose subject was T cells in Graves' hyperthyroidism and ophthalmopathy.

Sequenced here: peripheral blood mononuclear cells (PBMCs), sampled at new diagnosis, from a patient treated with antithyroid drugs. The receptors stem from a woman aged 25 to 39 with Graves disease.

This clonotype has ten or more counts. The chain combines TRBV30 with TRBJ1-2, with D hard to call. This CDR3 spans 12 amino acids. With 0 bases removed from V and 3 bases from J, the gap between germline ends came to 5 bases. CDR1 and CDR2 (germline): GTSNPN, SVGIG (reference sequence). CDR3: CAWSVRDYGYTF. Written as DNA, the CDR3 is TGTGCCTGGAGTGTAAGGGACTATGGCTACACCTTC. Variable domain in full (rest from reference TRBV30 and TRBJ1-2): SQTIHQWPATLVQPVGSPLSLECTVEGTSNPNLYWYRQAAGRGLQLLFYSVGIGQISSEVPQNLSASRPQDRQFILSSKKLLLSDSGFYLCAWSVRDYGYTFGSGTRLTVV.

This clonotype was detected many times. The genes are TRBV2 and TRBJ1-2; no reliable D call. The CDR3 has 11 residues. Germline CDR1 is SNHLY and CDR2 is FYNNEI. The V gene lost 7 bases and the J gene lost 8 bases, with 11 bases spanning the gap. Here the CDR3 reads CASNGRRGYTF. The CDR3 DNA reads as TGTGCCAGCAATGGGCGACGAGGCTACACCTTC. Variable domain in full (rest from reference TRBV2 and TRBJ1-2): EPEVTQTPSHQVTQMGQEVILRCVPISNHLYFYWYRQILGQKVEFLVSFYNNEISEKSEIFDDQFSVERPDGSNFTLKIRSTKLEDSAMYFCASNGRRGYTFGSGTRLTVV.

This clonotype has a handful of counts. The chain has TRBV20-1 and TRBJ2-3; D ambiguous. The CDR3 is made up of 17 amino acids. Germline V CDR1 and CDR2: DFQATT, SNEGSKA (reference sequence). The CDR3 sequence: CIPAAGLESRGTDTQYF. The CDR3 bases are TGCATCCCCGCGGCCGGGTTAGAATCAAGGGGCACAGATACGCAGTATTTT.

The rearrangement uses TRBV7-9 and TRBJ2-1; no clear D gene. Germline V lookup: CDR1 SEHNR, CDR2 FQNEAQ (reference sequence). V dropped 4 bases and J dropped 7 bases, with 11 bases sitting between them. The CDR3 consists of 13 residues. The CDR3 DNA is TGTGCCAGCAGCTCAGGTGGAGCTAATGAGCAGTTCTTC. Protein: CASSSGGANEQFF.

This clonotype was found a few times. J is TRBJ1-1 and V is TRBV11-3; D gene uncertain. The CDR3 runs to 13 residues. The germline V and J ends were trimmed by 1 base and 8 bases, with 11 bases remaining between them. Germline loops: CDR1 SGHNT, CDR2 YENEEA. For the CDR3, the DNA is TGTGCCAGCAGCTTAGGACCACAGCGCGAAGCTTTCTTT. Its protein is CASSLGPQREAFF.

This clonotype has a count of ten or more. This chain links TRBV7-8 with TRBJ2-2, with D possibly matching TRBD2 (5 bases). The germline V and J ends were trimmed by 0 bases and 6 bases, with 8 bases remaining between them. Germline loops: CDR1 SGHVS, CDR2 FQNEAQ. This CDR3 region has 14 residues. CDR3 in DNA: TGTGCCAGCAGCTTAGCGGGAGTAGCCGGGGAGCTGTTTTTT. This encodes CASSLAGVAGELFF.

This clonotype was picked up many times. The chain employs TRBV18 and TRBJ2-7; 7 nucleotides match TRBD1. The CDR3 is 17 amino acids. CDR1 and CDR2 (germline): KGHSH, LQKENI. V lost 2 bases, J lost 2 bases, and 12 bases stayed unmatched. CDR3 DNA: TGTGCCAGCTCACCAGGACAGGAAGCTTCGTATCCCTACGAGCAGTACTTC. Translated, it gives CASSPGQEASYPYEQYF. Looking up the rest from reference TRBV18 and TRBJ2-7 gives the full variable domain: NAGVMQNPRHLVRRRGQEARLRCSPMKGHSHVYWYRQLPEEGLKFMVYLQKENIIDESGMPKERFSAEFPKEGPSILRIQQVVRGDSAAYFCASSPGQEASYPYEQYFGPGTRLTVT.

The sample holds many counts of this clonotype. The chain carries TRBV7-9 and TRBJ2-7; 10 bases agree with TRBD1. Germline loops: CDR1 SEHNR, CDR2 FQNEAQ (reference sequence). This CDR3 spans 13 amino acids. Trimming removed 5 bases from V and 3 bases from J; junction bases left unmatched: 1. This chain's CDR3 is CASSGQGDYEQYF. The CDR3 coding sequence is TGTGCCAGCAGCGGACAGGGGGACTACGAGCAGTACTTC.

Concerning this clonotype: A much larger clonotype is one base distant, so this may be a read error. J is TRBJ1-2 and V is TRBV19; D is possibly TRBD1 (6 bases). The CDR3 totals 14 residues. Deletions cut 7 bases from V and 2 bases from J, with 14 bases between. Germline values: CDR1 LNHDA, CDR2 SQIVND (reference sequence). The CDR3 sequence is CASTIARGNYGYTF. CDR3 nucleotide sequence: TGTGCCAGTACTATCGCCAGGGGAAACTATGGCTACACCTTC.

The sample holds many counts of this clonotype. This may come from a read error, since a much larger clone is one base off. The V and J genes are TRBV11-2 and TRBJ2-1; D call uncertain. The germline V gene encodes CDR1 SGHAT and CDR2 FQNNGV. This CDR3 has 13 amino acids. The CDR3 sequence: CASSFSFYDEQFF. CDR3 bases: TGTGCCAGCAGCTTTAGTTTCTACGATGAGCAGTTCTTC.

The chain links TRBV5-1 to TRBJ2-1; a possible D gene is TRBD2 (6 bases). The CDR3 covers 13 residues. Germline V gene sequence: CDR1 SGHRS, CDR2 YFSETQ. V was cut by 1 base and J by 6 bases, with 8 bases left in between. For the CDR3, the DNA is TGCGCCAGCAGCTTGCCCGGGGGCAATGAGCAGTTCTTC. It translates to CASSLPGGNEQFF.

The chain combines TRBV5-1 with TRBJ1-6; D might be TRBD1 (5 bases). The CDR3 consists of 16 residues. Germline-derived CDR1 and CDR2 are SGHRS and YFSETQ. Trimming took off 3 bases at V and 11 bases at J, with 21 bases between the two ends. The CDR3 DNA reads as TGCGCCAGCAGCTCGACGGGGACCATCAGGCCCGCACCCCTCCACTTT. Its protein is CASSSTGTIRPAPLHF.

This clonotype was seen a few times. This rearrangement joins TRBV6-1 to TRBJ2-6, with D perhaps given as TRBD1 or TRBD2 (5 bases each). This CDR3 region has 15 residues. The germline V gene has CDR1 MNHNS and CDR2 SASEGT. Trimming took off 6 bases at V and 2 bases at J, with 11 bases between the two ends. DNA of the CDR3: TGTGCCAGCAGCAATGGGGGTACTGGGGCCAACGTCCTGACTTTC. Protein product: CASSNGGTGANVLTF.

Only a few counts were recorded for this clonotype. The V gene is TRBV10-1, the J gene TRBJ2-3, with 11 bases identical to TRBD2. The CDR3 is 17 residues long. J gave up 5 bases and V 0 bases, and 7 bases lay outside the gene matches. Germline assignment: CDR1 WNHNN and CDR2 SYGVQD (reference sequence). The CDR3 spells CASSESTSGTTEDTQYF. CDR3 sequence (DNA): TGCGCCAGCAGTGAGTCGACTAGCGGGACGACGGAAGATACGCAGTATTTT.

This clonotype was counted ten times or more. This chain joins TRBV7-9 and TRBJ1-5, with a tentative D call TRBD1 (5 bases). The V and J ends lost 0 bases and 0 bases respectively, with 6 bases between them. CDR1 is SEHNR and CDR2 is FQNEAQ in the germline V gene (reference sequence). The CDR3 is 15 amino acids. The CDR3 loop reads CASSLAGDSNQPQHF. CDR3 bases: TGTGCCAGCAGCTTAGCGGGGGATAGCAATCAGCCCCAGCATTTT.

The chain links TRBV9 to TRBJ2-1; D gene uncertain. The ends were cut back, 0 bases at V and 8 bases at J, with 15 bases in the middle. Per germline, CDR1 SGDLS and CDR2 YYNGEE. The CDR3 has 15 residues. CDR3 nucleotide sequence: TGTGCCAGCAGCGTAGTCGGTTATGCGGCGGATGAGCAGTTCTTC. Residues: CASSVVGYAADEQFF.

Concerning this clonotype itself: A read error may be the cause here, since a much bigger clone is one base away. The CDR3 DNA is TGTGCCAGCAACGTGGGGGGAACCGGGGAGCTGTTTTTT. Translating it yields CASNVGGTGELFF. This sequence joins TRBV9 and TRBJ2-2; D is possibly TRBD2 (6 bases). V was clipped by 6 bases and J by 5 bases, with 11 bases between them. Germline lookup yields CDR1 SGDLS and CDR2 YYNGEE. The CDR3 extends over 13 amino acids.

This clonotype turned up a few times. The CDR3 region has the DNA TGTGCCAGCAGCTTCCAGCCGGGACGGGGGGACACTGAAGCTTTCTTT. This codes for CASSFQPGRGDTEAFF. The rearrangement joins TRBV7-2 to TRBJ1-1; perhaps TRBD1 as D (5 bases). Trimming removed 3 bases at V and 3 bases at J, with 17 bases between. From germline, CDR1 is SGHTA and CDR2 FQGNSA. The CDR3 is 16 amino acids.

This clonotype was picked up a small number of times. This sequence joins TRBV28 and TRBJ2-1; 9 nucleotides agree with TRBD2. Germline CDR1 is MDHEN and CDR2 is SYDVKM. The CDR3 is 15 residues long. The trim removed 2 bases at V and 8 bases at J, leaving 7 bases unmatched. CDR3 sequence: CASSLHPSGIYEQFF. The CDR3 region has the DNA TGTGCCAGCAGTTTACATCCTAGCGGGATTTATGAGCAGTTCTTC.

The CDR3 DNA reads as TGCAGCGTTGGTAGTACAGATACGCAGTATTTT. Translation gives CSVGSTDTQYF. The rearrangement joins TRBV29-1 to TRBJ2-3; D gene uncertain. CDR3 size: 11 residues. Per the germline V gene, CDR1 is SQVTM and CDR2 is ANQGSEA. V was pared by 4 bases and J by 3 bases, with 5 bases between.

This clonotype was observed many times. The gene calls are TRBV2 and TRBJ2-4; D might be TRBD2 (5 bases). CDR1 and CDR2 from the germline V gene are SNHLY and FYNNEI. The CDR3 has 16 amino acids. Trimming cost V 1 base and J 0 bases, with 10 bases left between them. In nucleotides, the CDR3 is TGTGCCAGCAGTGAAGACTGGGAGCTAGCCAAAAACATTCAGTACTTC. Protein sequence: CASSEDWELAKNIQYF.

A few counts support this clonotype. V and J are TRBV29-1 and TRBJ1-4; a weak D match, TRBD1 (5 bases). The CDR3 runs 11 residues. Between the trimmed V and J ends, which lost 5 bases and 10 bases, there was a span of 11 bases. Germline CDR1 and CDR2: SQVTM and ANQGSEA. CDR3 sequence: CSVPRDGKLFF. The CDR3 nucleotides are TGCAGCGTTCCCAGGGACGGAAAACTGTTTTTT.

This clonotype was seen at least ten times. The V gene is TRBV2, the J gene TRBJ2-7; D uncertain. Germline CDR1 is SNHLY and CDR2 is FYNNEI. V was cut by 5 bases and J by 2 bases, with 22 bases left in between. This CDR3 is 17 amino acids long. CDR3 in amino acids: CASSYNGRAVRTYEQYF. The CDR3 DNA sequence: TGTGCCAGCAGTTATAACGGTAGGGCCGTCCGAACCTACGAGCAGTACTTC.